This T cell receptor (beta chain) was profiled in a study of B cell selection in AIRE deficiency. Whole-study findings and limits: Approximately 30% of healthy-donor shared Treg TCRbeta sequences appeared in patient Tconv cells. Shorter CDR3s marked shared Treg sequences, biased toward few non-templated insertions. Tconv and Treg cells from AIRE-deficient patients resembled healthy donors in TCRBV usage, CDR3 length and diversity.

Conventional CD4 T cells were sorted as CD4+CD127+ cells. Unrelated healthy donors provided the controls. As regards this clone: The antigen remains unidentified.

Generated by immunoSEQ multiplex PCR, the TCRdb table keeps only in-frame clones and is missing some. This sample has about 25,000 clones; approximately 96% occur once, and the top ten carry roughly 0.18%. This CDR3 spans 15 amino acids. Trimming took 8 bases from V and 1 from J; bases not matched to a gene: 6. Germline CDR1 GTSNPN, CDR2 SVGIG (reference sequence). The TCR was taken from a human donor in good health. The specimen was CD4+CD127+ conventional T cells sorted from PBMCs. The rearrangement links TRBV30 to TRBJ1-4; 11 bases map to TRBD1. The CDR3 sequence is CATWTGGQTNEKLFF. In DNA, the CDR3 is TGTGCCACTTGGACAGGGGGCCAAACTAATGAAAAACTGTTTTTT.